This TCR beta chain was observed in a study of response to subunit inactivated influenza vaccine. Whole-study results and caveats: Authors proposed each seasonal influenza vaccination draws in few new T cells.

This CDR3 spans 15 amino acids. The V and J ends lost 1 base and 1 base respectively, with 9 bases between them. Germline V gene data show CDR1 as LGHDT and CDR2 as YNNKEL (reference sequence). In regard to this clonotype: The antigen is undetermined.

Using its own MiXCR run on the RT-PCR reads, TCRdb lists one record per CDR3 protein. The sample has 430,000 or so distinct CDR3 sequences; 10% to 11% are singletons. The sample consisted of PBMCs from blood, taken about 6 weeks after vaccination. This sequence was found in a man aged 50 to 60 who received an inactivated influenza vaccine. The chain recombines TRBV3-1 with TRBJ2-3; no definite D call. This CDR3 reads CASSQATLRTDTQYF. CDR3 nucleotides: TGTGCCAGCAGCCAAGCTACCCTTCGCACAGATACGCAGTATTTT.